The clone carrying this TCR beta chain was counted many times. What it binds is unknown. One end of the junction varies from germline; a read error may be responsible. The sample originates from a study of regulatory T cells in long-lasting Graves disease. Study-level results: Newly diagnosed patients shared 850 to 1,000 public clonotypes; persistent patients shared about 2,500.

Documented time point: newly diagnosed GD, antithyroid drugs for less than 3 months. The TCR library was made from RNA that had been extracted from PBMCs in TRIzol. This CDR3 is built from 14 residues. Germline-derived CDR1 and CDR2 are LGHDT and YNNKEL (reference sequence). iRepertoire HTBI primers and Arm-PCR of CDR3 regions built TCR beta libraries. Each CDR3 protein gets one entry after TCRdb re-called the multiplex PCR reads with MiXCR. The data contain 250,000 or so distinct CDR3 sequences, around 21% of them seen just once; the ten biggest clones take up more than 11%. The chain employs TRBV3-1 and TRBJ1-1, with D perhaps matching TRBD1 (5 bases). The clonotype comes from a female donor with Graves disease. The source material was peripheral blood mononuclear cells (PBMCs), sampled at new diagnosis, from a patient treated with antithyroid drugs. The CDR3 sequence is CASTQMRGNTEAFF. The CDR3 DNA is TGTGCCAGCACCCAAATGAGGGGGAACACTGAAGCTTTCTTT.